These T cell receptor beta chains were read from a single sample in a study of shared clonotypes between healthy human individuals. Repertoires were generated with immunoSEQ multiplex PCR, while TCRdb's copy carries only in-frame clones and drops some. The table has some 1,400,000 clones, around 97% seen once. Sequencing was performed on naive CD4+ T cells sorted from blood. Receptors originate from a young man in good health. Both conserved end residues are part of each CDR3. The D gene is left open where the match is weak. Clone sizes are given selectively: once, few, many, or a class where the clone is expanded.

v_gene,abundance,d_gene,j_gene,CDR3nt,CDR3aa
TRBV28,.,.,TRBJ2-3,TGTGCCAGCAGTCAGGCCACAGATACGCAGTATTTT,CASSQATDTQYF
TRBV10-3,.,.,TRBJ2-1,TGTGCCATCAGTGACTTCTTACTAGTAAGGAATGAGCAGTTCTTC,CAISDFLLVRNEQFF
TRBV18,.,.,TRBJ2-7,TGTGCCAGCTCACCCAAGGGACTTAACTACGAGCAGTACTTC,CASSPKGLNYEQYF
TRBV9,.,.,TRBJ2-2,TGTGCCAGCAGCGTTTCTAGCGTGAACACCGGGGAGCTGTTTTTT,CASSVSSVNTGELFF
TRBV2,.,TRBD1,TRBJ1-5,TGTGCCAGCAGTCGGGACAGAGTTAATCAGCCCCAGCATTTT,CASSRDRVNQPQHF
TRBV7-2,.,.,TRBJ2-1,TGTGCCAGCAGCTTAGAGGGCCGGGCGGTTAAGTTCTTC,CASSLEGRAVKFF
TRBV4-1,.,.,TRBJ2-1,TGCGCCAGCAGCCAAGATCTCAGAGTCAATGAGCAGTTCTTC,CASSQDLRVNEQFF
TRBV14,.,TRBD2,TRBJ2-5,TGTGCCAGCCGGATAGCGGGTTCGGGGGAGACCCAGTACTTC,CASRIAGSGETQYF
TRBV6-1,.,.,TRBJ1-1,TGTGCCAGCAGTGATCCCTTTAATTCAGGGTTTTTGGACACTGAAGCTTTCTTT,CASSDPFNSGFLDTEAFF
TRBV11-2,.,TRBD2,TRBJ2-7,TGTGCCAGCAGCCCAGGGAGGGCCTCCTACGAGCAGTACTTC,CASSPGRASYEQYF
TRBV27,.,TRBD1,TRBJ2-2,TGTGCCAGCAGACCGGGACAGGGTGGTACCGGGGAGCTGTTTTTT,CASRPGQGGTGELFF
TRBV28,.,.,TRBJ2-7,TGTGCCAGCAGTAAAACGGACGAAACCTACGAGCAGTACTTC,CASSKTDETYEQYF
TRBV5-1,.,.,TRBJ2-1,TGCGCCAGCAGCCCACCCGGGACAATAGAAAAACAGAATGAGCAGTTCTTC,CASSPPGTIEKQNEQFF
TRBV29-1,.,TRBD2,TRBJ2-1,TGCAGCGTTGATTCCCGCGGGGGGGGTTACAATGAGCAGTTCTTC,CSVDSRGGGYNEQFF
TRBV9,.,.,TRBJ2-7,TGTGCCAGCTCCCGGGACCCAGTGTGGGAGCAGTACTTC,CASSRDPVWEQYF
TRBV19,.,.,TRBJ1-3,TGTGCCAGTAGTATACTTGGAAACACCATATATTTT,CASSILGNTIYF
TRBV28,.,.,TRBJ2-7,TGTGCCAGCAGATCCACCGGTGGGAGGAACGAGCAGTACTTC,CASRSTGGRNEQYF
TRBV11-2,.,TRBD1,TRBJ1-3,TGTGCCAGCAGCCAAGGGACAGTCTCTGGAAACACCATATATTTT,CASSQGTVSGNTIYF
TRBV7-2,.,.,TRBJ2-5,TGTGCCAGCAGCTTAAGAAGGCTGGCCTCAGAGACCCAGTACTTC,CASSLRRLASETQYF
TRBV5-1,.,TRBD2,TRBJ2-7,TGCGCCAGCAGCGTTCCGGGACTAGCGCCCTACGAGCAGTACTTC,CASSVPGLAPYEQYF
TRBV14,.,.,TRBJ1-2,TGTGCCAGCAGCCAAGGAGGGTATGGCTACACCTTC,CASSQGGYGYTF
TRBV18,once,TRBD1,TRBJ1-1,TGTGCCAGCTCACCACGTCAGGGGGGAGACACTGAAGCTTTCTTT,CASSPRQGGDTEAFF
TRBV27,.,TRBD1,TRBJ1-1,TGTGCCAGCAGTCCTCTACTCCCTGGACAGGGATGGGGTACTGAAGCTTTCTTT,CASSPLLPGQGWGTEAFF
TRBV19,.,TRBD1,TRBJ1-1,TGTGCCAGTAGTACTGTACAGGGGGCAGGGGCTGAAGCTTTCTTT,CASSTVQGAGAEAFF
TRBV6-1,.,TRBD2,TRBJ2-1,TGTGCCAGCACCTGGCGGGAGGACTGGTACAATGAGCAGTTCTTC,CASTWREDWYNEQFF
TRBV4-1,.,.,TRBJ1-3,TGCGCCAGCAGCCAAGTCGGCAGCATGCGAAACACCATATATTTT,CASSQVGSMRNTIYF
TRBV7-9,.,.,TRBJ2-5,TGTGCCAGCAGCGGGACGGGGTATGAGACCCAGTACTTC,CASSGTGYETQYF
TRBV5-5,once,.,TRBJ1-1,TGTGCCAGCAGCCCGAAGACGAACACTGAAGCTTTCTTT,CASSPKTNTEAFF
TRBV29-1,.,.,TRBJ2-7,TGCAGCGCTGGAGGGGAGGTCGGATCCTACGAGCAGTACTTC,CSAGGEVGSYEQYF
TRBV6-6,.,.,TRBJ1-2,TGTGCCAGCAGTCTCGACAGCGTCTATGGCTACACCTTC,CASSLDSVYGYTF